This TCR beta chain stems from a study of cytotoxic CD8 clonotypes in ibrutinib-treated CLL. Turning to the study itself: There were 10 to 11 relapsed/refractory patients and about 14 treatment-naive patients, and roughly 18 were IGHV unmutated.

The CDR3 extends over 14 amino acids. After removal of 8 bases from V and 4 bases from J, the junction contained 9 bases not matched to a gene. The germline V gene has CDR1 WSHSY and CDR2 SAAADI. The table came from immunoSEQ multiplex PCR; TCRdb's copy has only in-frame clones and leaves some out. The table lists tens of thousands of clones, 90% of them singletons. The sample here was PBMCs, taken after 12 months of ibrutinib treatment. This TCR came from a human donor with chronic lymphocytic leukemia. The V and J genes are TRBV10-2 and TRBJ2-7, with 9 bases that match TRBD2. CDR3 DNA: TGCGCCAGCCAAACCGGGACTAGCATATACGAGCAGTACTTC. As protein: CASQTGTSIYEQYF.